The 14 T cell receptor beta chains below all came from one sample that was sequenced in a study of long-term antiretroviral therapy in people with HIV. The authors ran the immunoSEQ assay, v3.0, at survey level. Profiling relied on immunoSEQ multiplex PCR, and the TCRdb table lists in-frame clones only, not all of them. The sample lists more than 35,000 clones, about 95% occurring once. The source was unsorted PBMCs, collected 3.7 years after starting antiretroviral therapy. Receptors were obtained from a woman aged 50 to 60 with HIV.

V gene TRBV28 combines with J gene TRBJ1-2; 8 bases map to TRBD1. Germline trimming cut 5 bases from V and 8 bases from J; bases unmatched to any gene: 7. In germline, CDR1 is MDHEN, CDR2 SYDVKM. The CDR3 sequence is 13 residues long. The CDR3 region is CASSQGAQGGYTF. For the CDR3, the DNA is TGTGCCAGCAGTCAGGGGGCGCAGGGGGGCTACACCTTC.

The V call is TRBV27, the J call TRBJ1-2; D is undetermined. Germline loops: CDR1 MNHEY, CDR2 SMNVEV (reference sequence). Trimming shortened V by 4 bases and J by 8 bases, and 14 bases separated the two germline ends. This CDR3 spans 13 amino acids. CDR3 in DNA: TGTGCCAGCAGTTCGAACTGGGAAAAAGGCTACACCTTC. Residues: CASSSNWEKGYTF.

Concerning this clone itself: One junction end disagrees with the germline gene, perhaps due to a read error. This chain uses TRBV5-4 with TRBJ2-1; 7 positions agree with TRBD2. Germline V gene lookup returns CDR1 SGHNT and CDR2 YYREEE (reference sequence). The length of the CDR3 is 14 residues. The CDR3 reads CAILTGTTPSERFF. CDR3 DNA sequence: TGTGCCATCCTAACCGGGACTACGCCTTCGGAGCGGTTCTTC.

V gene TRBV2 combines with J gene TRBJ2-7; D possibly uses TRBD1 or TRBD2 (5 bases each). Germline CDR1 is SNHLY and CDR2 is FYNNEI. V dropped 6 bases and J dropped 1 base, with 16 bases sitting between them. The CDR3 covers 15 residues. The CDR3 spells CASRIGTLGSYEQYF. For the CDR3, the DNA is TGTGCCAGCAGAATCGGGACCCTGGGATCCTACGAGCAGTACTTC.

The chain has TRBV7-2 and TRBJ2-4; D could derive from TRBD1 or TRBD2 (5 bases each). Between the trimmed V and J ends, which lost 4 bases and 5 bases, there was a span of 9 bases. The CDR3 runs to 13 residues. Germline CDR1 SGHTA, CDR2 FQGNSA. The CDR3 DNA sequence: TGTGCCAGCAGCTCGGGGCGAGAAAACATTCAGTACTTC. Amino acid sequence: CASSSGRENIQYF.

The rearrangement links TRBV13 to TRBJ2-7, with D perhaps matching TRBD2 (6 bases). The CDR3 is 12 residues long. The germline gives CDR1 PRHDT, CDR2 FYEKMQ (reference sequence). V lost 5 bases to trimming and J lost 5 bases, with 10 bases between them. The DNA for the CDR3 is TGTGCCAGCAGCCACTCGGGGGACGAGCAGTACTTC. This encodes CASSHSGDEQYF. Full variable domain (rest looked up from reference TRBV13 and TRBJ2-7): AAGVIQSPRHLIKEKRETATLKCYPIPRHDTVYWYQQGPGQDPQFLISFYEKMQSDKGSIPDRFSAQQFSDYHSELNMSSLELGDSALYFCASSHSGDEQYFGPGTRLTVT.

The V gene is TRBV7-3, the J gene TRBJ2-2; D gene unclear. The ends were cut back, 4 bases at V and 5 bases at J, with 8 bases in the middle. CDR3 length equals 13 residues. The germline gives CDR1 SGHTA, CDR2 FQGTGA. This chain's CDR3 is CASSSPGTGELFF. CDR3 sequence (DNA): TGTGCCAGCAGCTCCCCTGGAACCGGGGAGCTGTTTTTT. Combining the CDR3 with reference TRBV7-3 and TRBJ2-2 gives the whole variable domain GAGVSQTPSNKVTEKGKYVELRCDPISGHTALYWYRQSLGQGPEFLIYFQGTGAADDSGLPNDRFFAVRPEGSVSTLKIQRTERGDSAVYLCASSSPGTGELFFGEGSRLTVL.

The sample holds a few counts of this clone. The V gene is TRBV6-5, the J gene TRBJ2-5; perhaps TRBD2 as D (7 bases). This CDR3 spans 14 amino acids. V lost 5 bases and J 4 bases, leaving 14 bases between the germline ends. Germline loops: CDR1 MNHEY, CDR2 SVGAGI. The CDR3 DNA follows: TGTGCCAGCAGTGAACAGGCGGGGGCAGAGACCCAGTACTTC. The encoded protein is CASSEQAGAETQYF.

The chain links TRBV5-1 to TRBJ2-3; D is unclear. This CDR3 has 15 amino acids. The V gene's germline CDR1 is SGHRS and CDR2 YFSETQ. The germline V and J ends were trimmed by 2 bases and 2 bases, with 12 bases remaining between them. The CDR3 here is CASSLNTELTDTQYF. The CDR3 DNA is TGCGCCAGCAGCTTAAATACCGAACTCACAGATACGCAGTATTTT. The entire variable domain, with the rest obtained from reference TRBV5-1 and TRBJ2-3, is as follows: KAGVTQTPRYLIKTRGQQVTLSCSPISGHRSVSWYQQTPGQGLQFLFEYFSETQRNKGNFPGRFSGRQFSNSRSEMNVSTLELGDSALYLCASSLNTELTDTQYFGPGTRLTVL.

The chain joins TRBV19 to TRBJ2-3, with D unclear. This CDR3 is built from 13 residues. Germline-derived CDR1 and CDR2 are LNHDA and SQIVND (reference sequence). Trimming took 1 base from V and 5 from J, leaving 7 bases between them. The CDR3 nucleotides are TGTGCCAGTAGTATAGGATTGAGAGATACGCAGTATTTT. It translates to CASSIGLRDTQYF. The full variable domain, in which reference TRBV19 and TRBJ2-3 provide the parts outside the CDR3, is DGGITQSPKYLFRKEGQNVTLSCEQNLNHDAMYWYRQDPGQGLRLIYYSQIVNDFQKGDIAEGYSVSREKKESFPLTVTSAQKNPTAFYLCASSIGLRDTQYFGPGTRLTVL.

DNA of the CDR3: TGTGCCAGCAGCGCTACAGGGGTCTCCTCTGGAAACACCATATATTTT. Protein product: CASSATGVSSGNTIYF. The chain recombines TRBV11-2 with TRBJ1-3; TRBD1 agrees at 7 bases. Per germline, CDR1 SGHAT and CDR2 FQNNGV. The CDR3 is 16 amino acids. V shed 5 bases, J shed 0 bases, and the junction held 7 bases outside the gene matches.

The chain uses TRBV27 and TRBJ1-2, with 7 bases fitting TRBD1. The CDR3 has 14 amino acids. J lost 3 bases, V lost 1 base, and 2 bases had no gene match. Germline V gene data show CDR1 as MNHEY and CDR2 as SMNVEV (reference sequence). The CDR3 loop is CASSLLGTDYGYTF. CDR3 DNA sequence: TGTGCCAGCAGTTTATTAGGGACAGACTATGGCTACACCTTC.

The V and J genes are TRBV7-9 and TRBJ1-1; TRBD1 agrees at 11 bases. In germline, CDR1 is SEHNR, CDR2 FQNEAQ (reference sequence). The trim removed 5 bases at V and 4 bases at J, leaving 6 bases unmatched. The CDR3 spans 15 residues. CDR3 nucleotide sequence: TGTGCCAGCAGCAATGTTGGGACAGGGGGCACTGAAGCTTTCTTT. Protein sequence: CASSNVGTGGTEAFF.

The CDR3 bases are TGTGCCAGCAGCAGGGGAGGCTATGGCTACACCTTC. This translates into CASSRGGYGYTF. The V call is TRBV6-5, the J call TRBJ1-2, with D possibly being TRBD1 (6 bases). The CDR3 is 12 amino acids. CDR1 is MNHEY, CDR2 SVGAGI, per germline. With 6 bases removed from V and 4 bases from J, the gap between germline ends came to 9 bases.